This section outlines one T cell receptor (beta chain) sequence together with its context. The protocol was immunoSEQ multiplex PCR, while the TCRdb copy is restricted to in-frame clones and leaves out a portion. Of about 290,000 clones in the sample, around four fifths were seen once. This specimen belongs to a study of blood T cell repertoires in COVID-19. Background on the study: Sites in the United States, Italy and Spain provided acute and convalescent COVID-19 samples. T cells, B-cell-depleted T cells, or PBMCs supplied cDNA or gDNA.

V lost 5 bases to trimming and J lost 5 bases; unmatched junction nucleotides: 11. The CDR3 runs 15 residues. The germline V gene encodes CDR1 SEHNR and CDR2 FQNEAQ (reference sequence). Sequences were obtained from peripheral blood. This clonotype was sampled from a woman aged 50 to 60 with active or convalescent COVID-19. The V and J genes are TRBV7-9 and TRBJ2-5, with 7 bases aligning to TRBD2. CDR3 in DNA: TGTGCCAGCAGCCCCACAGCGGGATTTGGGGAGACCCAGTACTTC. This encodes CASSPTAGFGETQYF.